The 25 T cell receptor beta chains in this list originate from one sample, sequenced in a study of cytomegalovirus exposure and HLA in healthy donors. The PCR had 60 Vbeta and 13 Jbeta primers. Measured with immunoSEQ multiplex PCR; TCRdb has only the in-frame clones, and not every one. The data contain 150,000 to 200,000 clones, roughly 80% of them seen just once; the ten biggest clones take up roughly 1.6%. The sequenced material came from PBMCs. These receptors all stem from a girl under 18 in good health and CMV-seropositive.

The chain uses TRBV20-1 and TRBJ1-2; 8 bases are a match to TRBD1. This CDR3 region has 11 residues. With V trimmed by 5 bases and J by 8 bases, 4 bases remained unmatched. Per the germline V gene, CDR1 is DFQATT and CDR2 is SNEGSKA (reference sequence). This chain's CDR3 is CSARTGLGYTF. DNA for the CDR3: TGCAGTGCTCGGACAGGGTTGGGCTACACCTTC.

The chain links TRBV5-1 to TRBJ1-2; 8 bases are a match to TRBD1. CDR1 is SGHRS, CDR2 YFSETQ, per germline. The CDR3 contains 15 residues. V was pared by 4 bases and J by 4 bases, with 9 bases of the junction left unmatched. CDR3 residues: CASSQTGAKGYGYTF. CDR3 nucleotide sequence: TGCGCCAGCAGCCAGACAGGGGCAAAAGGCTATGGCTACACCTTC.

The V call is TRBV11-2, the J call TRBJ1-4; 7 bases map to TRBD1. Per germline, CDR1 SGHAT and CDR2 FQNNGV. Trimming took 5 bases from V and 7 from J; bases not matched to a gene: 10. The CDR3 totals 15 residues. The CDR3 DNA sequence: TGTGCCAGCAGCCCAGTGACAGGGTACAGTGAAAAACTGTTTTTT. Encoded protein: CASSPVTGYSEKLFF.

The chain carries TRBV6-5 and TRBJ1-1, with D possibly TRBD1 on 5 matching bases. The germline CDR1 and CDR2 sequences are MNHEY and SVGAGI. The V end lost 0 bases, the J end lost 1 base, and 9 bases lay between the germline ends. This CDR3 is built from 15 residues. CDR3 residues: CASSYSAGPNTEAFF. The CDR3 nucleotides read TGTGCCAGCAGTTACTCGGCGGGGCCGAACACTGAAGCTTTCTTT.

V usage is TRBV15 and J usage is TRBJ2-7, with D perhaps matching TRBD1 (6 bases). CDR3 length: 18 residues. Trimming removed 3 bases from V and 5 bases from J, with 26 bases in between. Germline V gives CDR1 LNHNV, CDR2 YYDKDF (reference sequence). CDR3 nucleotides: TGTGCCACCAGCAGTCACCTTTTGGGGGACACGGAGGTCCACGAGCAGTACTTC. It yields the protein CATSSHLLGDTEVHEQYF. Looking up the rest from reference TRBV15 and TRBJ2-7 gives the full variable domain: DAMVIQNPRYQVTQFGKPVTLSCSQTLNHNVMYWYQQKSSQAPKLLFHYYDKDFNNEADTPDNFQSRRPNTSFCFLDIRSPGLGDTAMYLCATSSHLLGDTEVHEQYFGPGTRLTVT.

The rearrangement joins TRBV7-3 to TRBJ2-1; TRBD2 matches 7 bases. The length of the CDR3 is 15 residues. V lost 8 bases, J lost 4 bases, and 11 bases stayed unmatched. CDR1 and CDR2 from the germline V gene are SGHTA and FQGTGA. CDR3 nucleotides: TGTGCCAGCGCTCCGGGCACCGGGGGGTACAATGAGCAGTTCTTC. This encodes CASAPGTGGYNEQFF. Based on the CDR3 plus reference TRBV7-3 and TRBJ2-1, the full variable domain is GAGVSQTPSNKVTEKGKYVELRCDPISGHTALYWYRQSLGQGPEFLIYFQGTGAADDSGLPNDRFFAVRPEGSVSTLKIQRTERGDSAVYLCASAPGTGGYNEQFFGPGTRLTVL.

The rearrangement links TRBV28 to TRBJ1-2, with 7 bases lining up with TRBD1. The J segment lost 4 bases and the V segment lost 7 bases, leaving 12 bases of the junction unmatched. The germline V gene encodes CDR1 MDHEN and CDR2 SYDVKM. This CDR3 has 15 amino acids. The CDR3 region has the DNA TGTGCCAGCAATATTGCCCAGGGGGATGGCTATGGCTACACCTTC. It yields the protein CASNIAQGDGYGYTF.

CDR3 sequence (DNA): TGTGCCAGCAGTGCAATCGGGAGGGTCACCGGGGAGCTGTTTTTT. It yields the protein CASSAIGRVTGELFF. This chain uses TRBV6-1 with TRBJ2-2, with TRBD2 identical over 8 bases. There are 15 residues in the CDR3. CDR1 MNHNS and CDR2 SASEGT come from the germline V gene. V gave up 4 bases and J gave up 4 bases; unmatched junction bases: 5.

Points on this clone: Compared with germline, one end of the junction differs, possibly owing to a read error. V gene TRBV7-7 combines with J gene TRBJ2-5; possibly TRBD2 for D (5 bases). CDR3 length: 14 amino acids. Per germline, CDR1 SSHAT and CDR2 FNYEAQ (reference sequence). CDR3 residues: CASSLGSGQETQYF. The CDR3 region has the DNA TGTGCTAGCAGCTTAGGGAGCGGCCAAGAGACCCAGTACTTC.

This chain joins TRBV19 and TRBJ2-6, with D tentatively TRBD1 (6 bases). The germline V and J ends were trimmed by 7 bases and 0 bases, with 16 bases remaining between them. The CDR3 has 17 residues. The germline V gene encodes CDR1 LNHDA and CDR2 SQIVND (reference sequence). CDR3 DNA sequence: TGTGCCAGTATCGGGGTTACAGGGAACTCTGGGGCCAACGTCCTGACTTTC. As protein: CASIGVTGNSGANVLTF.

V gene TRBV19 combines with J gene TRBJ2-3; D might be TRBD1 (6 bases). The V end lost 4 bases, the J end lost 2 bases, and 16 bases lay between the germline ends. This CDR3 comprises 16 residues. Germline V gene lookup returns CDR1 LNHDA and CDR2 SQIVND (reference sequence). Here the CDR3 reads CASSTPSGTYTDTQYF. In nucleotides, the CDR3 is TGTGCCAGTAGTACCCCGTCGGGGACATACACAGATACGCAGTATTTT.

J is TRBJ2-5 and V is TRBV29-1; tentative D call: TRBD1 (6 bases). In germline, CDR1 is SQVTM, CDR2 ANQGSEA. The CDR3 totals 12 residues. V lost 4 bases and J lost 4, with 10 bases in between. In DNA form, the CDR3 reads TGCAGCGTTGTTGCCAGGGGAGAGACCCAGTACTTC. This sequence encodes CSVVARGETQYF. Variable domain in full (rest from reference TRBV29-1 and TRBJ2-5): SAVISQKPSRDICQRGTSLTIQCQVDSQVTMMFWYRQQPGQSLTLIATANQGSEATYESGFVIDKFPISRPNLTFSTLTVSNMSPEDSSIYLCSVVARGETQYFGPGTRLLVL.

The chain has TRBV7-6 and TRBJ2-5, with 7 bases lining up with TRBD1. V shed 0 bases, J shed 3 bases, and the junction held 4 bases outside the gene matches. Per the germline V gene, CDR1 is SGHVS and CDR2 is FNYEAQ. The length of the CDR3 is 15 residues. The CDR3 sequence: CASSLAGQGEETQYF. In DNA form, the CDR3 reads TGTGCCAGCAGCTTAGCTGGGCAGGGGGAAGAGACCCAGTACTTC.

The CDR3 sequence: CASSLGPGTGANTEAFF. The DNA for the CDR3 is TGTGCCAGCAGTTTGGGTCCCGGGACAGGGGCGAACACTGAAGCTTTCTTT. V gene TRBV27 combines with J gene TRBJ1-1, with 10 bases matching TRBD1. The germline gives CDR1 MNHEY, CDR2 SMNVEV (reference sequence). V trimming: 3 bases; J trimming: 1 base; junction bases outside the gene matches: 8. The CDR3 contains 17 residues.

The rearrangement joins TRBV5-1 to TRBJ1-5; possibly TRBD1 for D (5 bases). The CDR3 extends over 15 amino acids. Germline CDR1 and CDR2: SGHRS and YFSETQ. V lost 2 bases, J lost 0 bases, and 9 bases lay in between. The CDR3: CASSLSGNSNQPQHF. CDR3 in DNA: TGCGCCAGCAGCTTATCAGGGAATAGCAATCAGCCCCAGCATTTT.

The chain recombines TRBV28 with TRBJ2-2; TRBD1 matches at 8 bases. The germline V gene has CDR1 MDHEN and CDR2 SYDVKM. J lost 0 bases, V lost 3 bases, and 0 bases had no gene match. The CDR3 is made up of 15 amino acids. The CDR3 bases are TGTGCCAGCAGTTTCAGGGGGCCGAACACCGGGGAGCTGTTTTTT. Amino acid sequence: CASSFRGPNTGELFF.

The chain carries TRBV30 and TRBJ1-5; D remains ambiguous. The germline gives CDR1 GTSNPN, CDR2 SVGIG (reference sequence). V lost 3 bases and J 1 base, leaving 10 bases between the germline ends. The CDR3 sequence is 14 residues long. Here the CDR3 reads CAWRTPGSNQPQHF. The CDR3 DNA is TGTGCCTGGAGGACCCCGGGGAGCAATCAGCCCCAGCATTTT. Full variable domain (missing parts from reference TRBV30 and TRBJ1-5): SQTIHQWPATLVQPVGSPLSLECTVEGTSNPNLYWYRQAAGRGLQLLFYSVGIGQISSEVPQNLSASRPQDRQFILSSKKLLLSDSGFYLCAWRTPGSNQPQHFGDGTRLSIL.

Comment on this clone: At the DNA level, this CDR3 is encoded by other sequences in the same sample as well. The rearrangement links TRBV5-1 to TRBJ2-7; D is uncertain. The germline CDR1 and CDR2 sequences are SGHRS and YFSETQ. V lost 4 bases and J 0 bases, leaving 5 bases between the germline ends. The CDR3 length is 12 residues. The CDR3 sequence is CASSLPSYEQYF. CDR3 bases: TGCGCCAGCAGCCTCCCCTCCTACGAGCAGTACTTC.

V and J are TRBV10-3 and TRBJ1-1, with 7 bases aligning to TRBD1. The germline gives CDR1 ENHRY, CDR2 SYGVKD. Trimming at V came to 10 bases and at J to 1 base, leaving 3 bases not matched to a gene. This CDR3 has 12 residues. The CDR3 DNA reads as TGTGCCACACGGACAGGGAACACTGAAGCTTTCTTT. Translated: CATRTGNTEAFF.

This chain connects TRBV5-8 to TRBJ2-7; weak D call: TRBD2 (6 bases). This CDR3 is 13 amino acids long. Trimming pared 4 bases from V and 6 bases from J, leaving 14 bases between. The germline V gene encodes CDR1 SGHTS and CDR2 YDEGEE. The CDR3 region has the DNA TGTGCCAGCAGCCCTAGACTAGATAGCGAGCAGTACTTC. Translation: CASSPRLDSEQYF.

V and J are TRBV4-1 and TRBJ2-1; 10 bases align to TRBD2. CDR1 is MGHRA and CDR2 is YSYEKL in the germline V gene. This CDR3 has 15 amino acids. V lost 2 bases, J lost 3 bases, and 1 base stayed unmatched. The CDR3 DNA is TGCGCCAGCAGCCAATTAGCGGGGGGCTACAATGAGCAGTTCTTC. Translation: CASSQLAGGYNEQFF.

V gene TRBV6-1 combines with J gene TRBJ2-5; the match to TRBD1 covers 7 bases. Germline loops: CDR1 MNHNS, CDR2 SASEGT. V shed 6 bases and J 2 bases; nucleotides not matched to a gene: 3. The CDR3 has 13 amino acids. In nucleotides, the CDR3 is TGTGCCAGCAGGGTGACAGGGCAAGAGACCCAGTACTTC. Translating gives CASRVTGQETQYF.

This chain uses TRBV2 with TRBJ2-1; D might be TRBD1 (5 bases). The length of the CDR3 is 12 residues. Germline assignment: CDR1 SNHLY and CDR2 FYNNEI. Trimming took 5 bases from V and 5 from J, leaving 7 bases between them. CDR3 coding DNA: TGTGCCAGCAGTCCGGACAACAATGAGCAGTTCTTC. This sequence encodes CASSPDNNEQFF.

This clone appeared a few times. V and J are TRBV19 and TRBJ2-7; 14 nucleotides agree with TRBD2. The CDR3 loop spans 17 amino acids. Germline loops: CDR1 LNHDA, CDR2 SQIVND (reference sequence). J was trimmed by 2 bases and V by 3 bases; bases with no gene match: 6. As DNA, the CDR3 is TGTGCCAGTAGTATGGGGGGACTAGCGGGGGACACCTACGAGCAGTACTTC. Translated: CASSMGGLAGDTYEQYF.

This rearrangement joins TRBV27 to TRBJ1-5; D unresolved. CDR1 and CDR2 (germline): MNHEY, SMNVEV (reference sequence). The V gene lost 3 bases and the J gene lost 4 bases, with 4 bases spanning the gap. The CDR3 spans 12 residues. CDR3 DNA sequence: TGTGCCAGCAGTTTCCCAAATCAGCCCCAGCATTTT. Protein sequence: CASSFPNQPQHF.